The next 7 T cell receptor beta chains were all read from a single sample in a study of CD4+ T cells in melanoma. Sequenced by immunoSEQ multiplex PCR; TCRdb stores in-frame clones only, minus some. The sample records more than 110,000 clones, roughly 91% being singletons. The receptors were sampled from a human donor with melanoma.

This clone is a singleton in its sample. The CDR3 DNA follows: TGTGCCATCACCGGCTCAGAGAGAGCGCCCAGGGCAAAGGTAAAGACCCAGTACTTC. As protein: CAITGSERAPRAKVKTQYF. The chain links TRBV10-3 to TRBJ2-5, with D perhaps TRBD1 (5 bases). CDR3 length: 19 amino acids. CDR1 and CDR2 (germline): ENHRY, SYGVKD. V lost 7 bases, J lost 6 bases, and 33 bases lay in between.

The CDR3 sequence: CASSLTDRPNTEAFF. The CDR3 nucleotides read TGTGCCAGCAGTCTCACGGACAGACCGAACACTGAAGCTTTCTTT. The gene calls are TRBV5-5 and TRBJ1-1; maybe TRBD1 (6 bases). The germline CDR1 and CDR2 sequences are SGHKS and YYEKEE (reference sequence). The CDR3 contains 15 residues. V shed 5 bases and J shed 1 base, with 15 bases lying between them.

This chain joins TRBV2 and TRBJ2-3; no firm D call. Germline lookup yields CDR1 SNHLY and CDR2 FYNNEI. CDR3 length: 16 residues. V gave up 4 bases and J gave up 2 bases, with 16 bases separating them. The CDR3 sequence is CASSVFGEINTDTQYF. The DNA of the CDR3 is TGTGCCAGCAGTGTATTCGGCGAGATCAACACAGATACGCAGTATTTT.

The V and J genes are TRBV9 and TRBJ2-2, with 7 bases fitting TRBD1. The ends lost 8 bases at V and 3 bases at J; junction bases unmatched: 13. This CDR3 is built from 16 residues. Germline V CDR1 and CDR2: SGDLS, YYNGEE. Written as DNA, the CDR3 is TGTGCCAGTCAGGGGGATACAGGACCCCACACCGGGGAGCTGTTTTTT. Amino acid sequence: CASQGDTGPHTGELFF. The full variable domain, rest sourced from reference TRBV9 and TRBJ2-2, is DSGVTQTPKHLITATGQRVTLRCSPRSGDLSVYWYQQSLDQGLQFLIQYYNGEERAKGNILERFSAQQFPDLHSELNLSSLELGDSALYFCASQGDTGPHTGELFFGEGSRLTVL.

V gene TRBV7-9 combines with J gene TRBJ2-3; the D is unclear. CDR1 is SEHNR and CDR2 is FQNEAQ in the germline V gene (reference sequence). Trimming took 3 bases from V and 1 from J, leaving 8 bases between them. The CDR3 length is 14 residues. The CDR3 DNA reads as TGTGCCAGCAGCTTTAGCCAGGGCACAGATACGCAGTATTTT. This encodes CASSFSQGTDTQYF.

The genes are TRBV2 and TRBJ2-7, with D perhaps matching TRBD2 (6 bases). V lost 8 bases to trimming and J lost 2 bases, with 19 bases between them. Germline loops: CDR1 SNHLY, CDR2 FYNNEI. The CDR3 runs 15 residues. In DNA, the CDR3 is TGTGCCAGCCGGGAGAGGTCCGGGATGCCCTACGAGCAGTACTTC. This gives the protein CASRERSGMPYEQYF.

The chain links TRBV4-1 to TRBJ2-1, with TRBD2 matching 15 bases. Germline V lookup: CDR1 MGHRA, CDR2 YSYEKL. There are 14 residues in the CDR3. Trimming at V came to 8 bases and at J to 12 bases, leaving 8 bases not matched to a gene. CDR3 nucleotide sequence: TGCGCCAGCTCTGGACTAGCGGGGGGGCTTCGGCAGTTCTTC. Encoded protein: CASSGLAGGLRQFF.